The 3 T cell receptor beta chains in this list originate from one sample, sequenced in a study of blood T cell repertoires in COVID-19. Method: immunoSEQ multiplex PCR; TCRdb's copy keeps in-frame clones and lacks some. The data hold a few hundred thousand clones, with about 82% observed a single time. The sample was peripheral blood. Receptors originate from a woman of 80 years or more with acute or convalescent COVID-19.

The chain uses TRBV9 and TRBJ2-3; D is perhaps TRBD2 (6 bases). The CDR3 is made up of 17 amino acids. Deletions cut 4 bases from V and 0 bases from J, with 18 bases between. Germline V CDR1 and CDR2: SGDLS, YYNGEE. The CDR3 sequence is CASSPGGWQPSTDTQYF. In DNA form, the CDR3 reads TGTGCCAGCAGCCCCGGAGGGTGGCAGCCTAGCACAGATACGCAGTATTTT.

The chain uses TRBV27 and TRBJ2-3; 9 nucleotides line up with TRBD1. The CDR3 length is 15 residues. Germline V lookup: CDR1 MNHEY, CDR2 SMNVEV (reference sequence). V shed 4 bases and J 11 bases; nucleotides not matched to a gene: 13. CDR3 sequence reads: CASSYRGQGPRGQYF. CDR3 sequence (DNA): TGTGCCAGCAGTTATCGGGGACAGGGACCCCGCGGGCAGTATTTT.

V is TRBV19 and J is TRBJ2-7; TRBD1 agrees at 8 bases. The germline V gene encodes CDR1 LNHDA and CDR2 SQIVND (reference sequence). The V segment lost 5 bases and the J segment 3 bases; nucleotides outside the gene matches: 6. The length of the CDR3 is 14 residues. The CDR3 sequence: CASSSTDRDYEQYF. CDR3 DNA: TGTGCCAGTAGTTCAACGGACAGGGACTACGAGCAGTACTTC. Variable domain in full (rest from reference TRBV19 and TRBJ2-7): DGGITQSPKYLFRKEGQNVTLSCEQNLNHDAMYWYRQDPGQGLRLIYYSQIVNDFQKGDIAEGYSVSREKKESFPLTVTSAQKNPTAFYLCASSSTDRDYEQYFGPGTRLTVT.